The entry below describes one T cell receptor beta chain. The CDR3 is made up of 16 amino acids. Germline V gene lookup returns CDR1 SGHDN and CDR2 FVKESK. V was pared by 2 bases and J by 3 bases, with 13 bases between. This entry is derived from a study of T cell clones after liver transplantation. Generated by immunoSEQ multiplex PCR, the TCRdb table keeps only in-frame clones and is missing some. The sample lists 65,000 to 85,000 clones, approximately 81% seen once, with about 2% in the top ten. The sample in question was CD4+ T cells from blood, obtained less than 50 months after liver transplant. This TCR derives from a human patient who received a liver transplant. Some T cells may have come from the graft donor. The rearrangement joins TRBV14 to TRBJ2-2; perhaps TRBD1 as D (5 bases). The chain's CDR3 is CASSQNAGSYTGELFF. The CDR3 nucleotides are TGTGCCAGCAGCCAAAATGCAGGGTCTTACACCGGGGAGCTGTTTTTT.